Following are 5 T cell receptor beta chains from one sample sequenced in a study of cytomegalovirus exposure and HLA in healthy donors. The study ran its PCR with 60 Vbeta and 13 Jbeta primers. Produced via immunoSEQ multiplex PCR; TCRdb's table is partial and in-frame only. Here the sample spans about 93,000 clones, approximately 60% being singletons. Source material: PBMCs. These receptors came from a boy between 10 and 17 years old in good health and CMV-seropositive.

DNA for the CDR3: TGTGCCAGCAGCCAAGGCCTAGCGGGGGGGCTTTCTTACGAGCAGTACTTC. Translating gives CASSQGLAGGLSYEQYF. This sequence joins TRBV4-2 and TRBJ2-7, with 12 positions matching TRBD2. CDR3 length equals 17 residues. V trimming: 1 base; J trimming: 4 bases; junction bases outside the gene matches: 8. Germline V CDR1 and CDR2: LGHNA, YNFKEQ.

This rearrangement joins TRBV29-1 to TRBJ1-2, with TRBD1 matching over 9 bases. Germline CDR1 reads SQVTM; CDR2 reads ANQGSEA. The V segment lost 5 bases and the J segment 0 bases; nucleotides outside the gene matches: 1. This CDR3 region has 13 residues. CDR3 sequence: CSVRTGANYGYTF. The CDR3 DNA is TGCAGCGTTCGGACAGGGGCTAACTATGGCTACACCTTC.

The sample holds one count of this clone. The V and J genes are TRBV2 and TRBJ2-7; perhaps TRBD2 as D (5 bases). The germline gives CDR1 SNHLY, CDR2 FYNNEI. Trimming removed 0 bases from V and 2 bases from J, with 11 bases in between. The CDR3 runs 15 residues. The CDR3 sequence: CASSEAPSRPYEQYF. The CDR3 bases are TGTGCCAGCAGTGAAGCGCCTAGCCGCCCCTACGAGCAGTACTTC.

V and J are TRBV2 and TRBJ2-2; TRBD2 agrees at 14 bases. Germline CDR1 reads SNHLY; CDR2 reads FYNNEI. The ends lost 6 bases at V and 4 bases at J; junction bases unmatched: 4. The CDR3 length is 16 residues. DNA of the CDR3: TGTGCCAGCAGGGCCGGGACTAGCGGGGGCACCGGGGAGCTGTTTTTT. Translation gives CASRAGTSGGTGELFF.

This clone was counted only a few times. This chain links TRBV6-4 with TRBJ2-3, with 8 bases aligning to TRBD2. The germline CDR1 and CDR2 sequences are MRHNA and SNTAGT. This CDR3 is 16 amino acids long. V was clipped by 4 bases and J by 4 bases; unmatched bases: 10. CDR3: CASSGKAGDLADTQYF. DNA of the CDR3: TGTGCCAGCAGTGGTAAAGCGGGAGATCTCGCAGATACGCAGTATTTT.